The 5 T cell receptor beta chains given below trace back to one sample, sequenced in a study of beta chain features in type 1 diabetes. Sequenced material consisted of expressed TCRB transcripts (all of the isolated RNA was reverse transcribed). The protocol was immunoSEQ multiplex PCR, while the TCRdb copy is restricted to in-frame clones and leaves out a portion. The sample holds just over 600,000 clones; around a sixth are singletons and the top ten take about 0.086%. Sequenced material: naive CD4+ T cells from blood. The receptors derive from a man aged 18 to 29 in good health.

V usage is TRBV28 and J usage is TRBJ1-4, with TRBD1 matching over 9 bases. The CDR3 is 13 amino acids. Trimming at V came to 4 bases and at J to 8 bases, leaving 2 bases not matched to a gene. In germline, CDR1 is MDHEN, CDR2 SYDVKM. The CDR3 DNA reads as TGTGCCAGCAGTTCGGGACAGGGAGAAAAACTGTTTTTT. This sequence encodes CASSSGQGEKLFF.

In this sample, this clone turned up a few times. J is TRBJ1-2 and V is TRBV27, with 12 nucleotides matching TRBD1. CDR3 size: 17 residues. Trimming took 5 bases from V and 6 from J; bases not matched to a gene: 13. CDR1 is MNHEY and CDR2 is SMNVEV in the germline V gene (reference sequence). CDR3 DNA sequence: TGTGCCAGCAGTCCCCTCCGGGACAGGGGGCATCGGAATGGCTACACCTTC. Residues: CASSPLRDRGHRNGYTF.

In this sample, this clone turned up a few times. The J gene is TRBJ2-2, the V gene TRBV11-2; D unresolved. The CDR3 contains 13 residues. Trimming took 2 bases from V and 9 from J, leaving 10 bases between them. CDR1 is SGHAT, CDR2 FQNNGV, per germline. For the CDR3, the DNA is TGTGCCAGCAGCTTATCCCTCCACAGGGAGCTGTTTTTT. This codes for CASSLSLHRELFF.

V and J are TRBV5-1 and TRBJ2-7; 7 positions agree with TRBD1. V lost 0 bases to trimming and J lost 1 base; unmatched junction nucleotides: 4. CDR1 is SGHRS, CDR2 YFSETQ, per germline. The CDR3 loop spans 15 amino acids. The chain's CDR3 is CASSLATGVSYEQYF. The CDR3 nucleotides read TGCGCCAGCAGCTTGGCCACAGGGGTGTCCTACGAGCAGTACTTC.

The chain recombines TRBV7-2 with TRBJ2-7; TRBD2 might be the D (7 bases). CDR1 SGHTA and CDR2 FQGNSA come from the germline V gene. V was pared by 8 bases and J by 2 bases, with 16 bases between. This CDR3 region has 14 residues. The DNA of the CDR3 is TGTGCCAGCGTCTCGGGCGGGGGCCCCTACGAGCAGTACTTC. Translation: CASVSGGGPYEQYF. The variable domain in full, completed from reference TRBV7-2 and TRBJ2-7, reads GAGVSQSPSNKVTEKGKDVELRCDPISGHTALYWYRQSLGQGLEFLIYFQGNSAPDKSGLPSDRFSAERTGGSVSTLTIQRTQQEDSAVYLCASVSGGGPYEQYFGPGTRLTVT.